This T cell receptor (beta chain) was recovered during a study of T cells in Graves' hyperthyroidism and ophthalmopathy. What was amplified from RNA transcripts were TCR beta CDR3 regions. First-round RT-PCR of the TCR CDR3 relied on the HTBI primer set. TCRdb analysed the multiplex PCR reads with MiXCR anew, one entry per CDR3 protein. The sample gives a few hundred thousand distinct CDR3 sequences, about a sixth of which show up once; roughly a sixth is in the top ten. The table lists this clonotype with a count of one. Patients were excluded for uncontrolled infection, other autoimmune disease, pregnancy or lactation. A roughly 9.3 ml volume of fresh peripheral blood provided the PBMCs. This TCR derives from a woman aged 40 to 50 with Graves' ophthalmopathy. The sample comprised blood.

CDR3 protein: CASSVDRGITNYGYTF. The CDR3 DNA reads TGTGCCAGCAGCGTCGACAGGGGCATCACTAACTATGGCTACACCTTC. The chain carries TRBV5-6 and TRBJ1-2, with TRBD1 identical over 8 bases. Trimming took 4 bases from V and 0 from J; bases not matched to a gene: 8. The CDR3 has 16 residues. Germline CDR1 reads SGHDT; CDR2 reads YYEEEE.